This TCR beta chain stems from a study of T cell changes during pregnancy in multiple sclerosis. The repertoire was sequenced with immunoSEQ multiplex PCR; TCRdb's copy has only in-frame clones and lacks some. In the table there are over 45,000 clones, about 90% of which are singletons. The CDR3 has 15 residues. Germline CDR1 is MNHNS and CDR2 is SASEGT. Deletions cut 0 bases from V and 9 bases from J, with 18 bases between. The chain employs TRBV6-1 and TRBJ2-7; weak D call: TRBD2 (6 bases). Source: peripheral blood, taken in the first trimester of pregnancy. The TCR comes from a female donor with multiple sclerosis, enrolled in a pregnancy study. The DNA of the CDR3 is TGTGCCAGCAGTGAAGCAGCAGGAACTAGCTTCTTGCAGTACTTC. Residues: CASSEAAGTSFLQYF.